The subject of this entry is one T cell receptor (beta chain). Its specificity is unknown. Libraries were prepared by immunoSEQ multiplex PCR; TCRdb keeps only in-frame clonotypes and omits some of them. There are more than 30,000 clones in the sample; roughly 77% occur only once, and approximately 1% lies in the top ten. This specimen comes from a study of T cells in narcolepsy. Study-level background: Donors had narcolepsy type 1 or type 2, or were healthy controls. Whole-study results and caveats: HCRT-specific and TRIB2-specific autoreactive clonotypes appeared among same-patient CSF and blood CD4+ clonotypes. Blood of same and different patients, but not healthy controls, reportedly held recurring autoreactive clonotypes.

The sequence came from a human donor with narcolepsy. The material sequenced was CD45RA- memory CD4+ T cells from PBMCs.

DNA of the CDR3: TGTGCCAGCAGCCTAAGGGGCGGGCCTGGGGTGTATTTT. Its protein product is CASSLRGGPGVYF. The chain combines TRBV7-2 with TRBJ2-3; D may match TRBD1 or TRBD2 (5 bases each). The CDR3 runs to 13 residues. Trimming left V 5 bases short and J 14 bases short, with 20 bases between. Germline CDR1 and CDR2: SGHTA and FQGNSA.